This TCR beta chain was captured by sequencing in a study of cytomegalovirus exposure and HLA in healthy donors. Use of 60 Vbeta and 13 Jbeta primers characterized the PCR. This table comes from immunoSEQ multiplex PCR, and its TCRdb copy is limited to in-frame clones, with some not included. Among roughly 150,000 clones listed, 85% were seen once. CDR1 and CDR2 (germline): SEHNR, FQNEAQ (reference sequence). Between the trimmed V and J ends, which lost 5 bases and 9 bases, there was a span of 8 bases. This CDR3 is 11 amino acids long. The chain recombines TRBV7-9 with TRBJ1-5; D gene uncertain. The clonotype originates from a boy younger than 10 in good health and CMV-seronegative. Input material: PBMCs. CDR3 residues: CASSPLGPQHF. DNA of the CDR3: TGTGCCAGCAGCCCGCTCGGGCCCCAGCATTTT.